The rows below give T cell receptor beta chains drawn from one sample of a study of blood T cell repertoires in COVID-19. Repertoires were generated with immunoSEQ multiplex PCR, while TCRdb's copy carries only in-frame clones and drops some. Of 120,000 to 150,000 clones in the sample, around 80% are singletons; the top ten hold around 40%. The specimen sequenced was peripheral blood. The receptors here all came from a human donor in a cohort sampled during active COVID-19. Each CDR3 is given with its conserved first and last residue. Fields, in order: CDR3 DNA, CDR3 protein, J gene, V gene, clone size, D gene, CDR3 length. The D gene is left open where the match is weak. Clone size is given for some rows only: seen once, a few or many times, or a class if the clone is expanded.

cdr3_nt: TGTGCCAGCAGCCACGGCAGGGTTAAGCCCCAGCATTTT
cdr3_aa: CASSHGRVKPQHF
j_call: TRBJ1-5
v_call: TRBV21-1
clone_size: NA
d_call: NA
cdr3_length: 13

cdr3_nt: TGTGCCTGGAGTGCGGTCGGGACAGGGGGCAGGTACGAGCAGTACTTC
cdr3_aa: CAWSAVGTGGRYEQYF
j_call: TRBJ2-7
v_call: TRBV30
clone_size: NA
d_call: TRBD1
cdr3_length: 16

cdr3_nt: TGTGCCAGCTATACAGGGAACACCGGGGAGCTGTTTTTT
cdr3_aa: CASYTGNTGELFF
j_call: TRBJ2-2
v_call: TRBV12-3/TRBV12-4
clone_size: NA
d_call: NA
cdr3_length: 13

cdr3_nt: TGTGCCAGCAGATGGGACATCTCAGAGACCCAGTACTTC
cdr3_aa: CASRWDISETQYF
j_call: TRBJ2-5
v_call: TRBV28
clone_size: NA
d_call: NA
cdr3_length: 13

cdr3_nt: TGCGCCCGATCGACAGGCGACAACTATGGCTACACCTTC
cdr3_aa: CARSTGDNYGYTF
j_call: TRBJ1-2
v_call: TRBV23-1
clone_size: NA
d_call: NA
cdr3_length: 13

cdr3_nt: TGTGCCAGCAGCCCAGGGGGGAATCAGCCCCAGCATTTT
cdr3_aa: CASSPGGNQPQHF
j_call: TRBJ1-5
v_call: TRBV11-3
clone_size: NA
d_call: TRBD1
cdr3_length: 13

cdr3_nt: TGTGCGACCAGGGGCCAGCCCCAGCATTTT
cdr3_aa: CATRGQPQHF
j_call: TRBJ1-5
v_call: TRBV28
clone_size: NA
d_call: NA
cdr3_length: 10

cdr3_nt: TGCGCCAGCAGCCGGACAGGGAGGGCTGATGAAAAACTGTTTTTT
cdr3_aa: CASSRTGRADEKLFF
j_call: TRBJ1-4
v_call: TRBV5-1
clone_size: NA
d_call: TRBD1
cdr3_length: 15

cdr3_nt: TGTGCCAGCAGCTTGGATTCACAGGGTAATCAGCCCCAGCATTTT
cdr3_aa: CASSLDSQGNQPQHF
j_call: TRBJ1-5
v_call: TRBV7-2
clone_size: once
d_call: NA
cdr3_length: 15

cdr3_nt: TGTGCCAGCAGCTTGGGGGGGCGAGATACGCAGTATTTT
cdr3_aa: CASSLGGRDTQYF
j_call: TRBJ2-3
v_call: TRBV7-6
clone_size: NA
d_call: NA
cdr3_length: 13

cdr3_nt: TGTGCCAGCAGCCCGGGGGGGCGCCAAGAGACCCAGTACTTC
cdr3_aa: CASSPGGRQETQYF
j_call: TRBJ2-5
v_call: TRBV5-4
clone_size: NA
d_call: TRBD2
cdr3_length: 14

cdr3_nt: TGTGCCAGCAATAAGGGGACAGGGATCACAGATACGCAGTATTTT
cdr3_aa: CASNKGTGITDTQYF
j_call: TRBJ2-3
v_call: TRBV9
clone_size: NA
d_call: TRBD1
cdr3_length: 15

cdr3_nt: TGTGCCATCAGTGAGTCCGCAGGGACATGGTACAATGAGCAGTTCTTC
cdr3_aa: CAISESAGTWYNEQFF
j_call: TRBJ2-1
v_call: TRBV10-3
clone_size: NA
d_call: NA
cdr3_length: 16

cdr3_nt: TGCGCCAGCAGCTTGGGCTCGACAGGGGAGTATGGCTACACCTTC
cdr3_aa: CASSLGSTGEYGYTF
j_call: TRBJ1-2
v_call: TRBV5-1
clone_size: NA
d_call: TRBD1
cdr3_length: 15

cdr3_nt: TGTGCCAGCAGCCGGGACAGAAATCAGCCCCAGCATTTT
cdr3_aa: CASSRDRNQPQHF
j_call: TRBJ1-5
v_call: TRBV5-5
clone_size: once
d_call: TRBD1
cdr3_length: 13

cdr3_nt: TGTGCCAGCAGCCAAGACGACAGGGGCGAGCAGTACTTC
cdr3_aa: CASSQDDRGEQYF
j_call: TRBJ2-7
v_call: TRBV3-1/TRBV3-2
clone_size: once
d_call: TRBD1
cdr3_length: 13

cdr3_nt: TGTGCCAGCAGTCCCTCGAACACTGAAGCTTTCTTT
cdr3_aa: CASSPSNTEAFF
j_call: TRBJ1-1
v_call: TRBV12-3/TRBV12-4
clone_size: few
d_call: NA
cdr3_length: 12

cdr3_nt: TGCGCCAGCAGACCAGACAGGGCCCACAATGAGCAGTTCTTC
cdr3_aa: CASRPDRAHNEQFF
j_call: TRBJ2-1
v_call: TRBV5-1
clone_size: NA
d_call: TRBD1
cdr3_length: 14

cdr3_nt: TGTGCCAGCAGGGTGACAGGGTCCTCCTACGAGCAGTACTTC
cdr3_aa: CASRVTGSSYEQYF
j_call: TRBJ2-7
v_call: TRBV2
clone_size: NA
d_call: TRBD1
cdr3_length: 14

cdr3_nt: TGTGCCAGCAGCCGCACTCTAGCGGGGGGGAGGGGCCAAGAGACCCAGTACTTC
cdr3_aa: CASSRTLAGGRGQETQYF
j_call: TRBJ2-5
v_call: TRBV7-6
clone_size: NA
d_call: TRBD2
cdr3_length: 18

cdr3_nt: TGTGCCAGCAGCCAAGCAAACATGCACTATGGCTACACCTTC
cdr3_aa: CASSQANMHYGYTF
j_call: TRBJ1-2
v_call: TRBV14
clone_size: few
d_call: NA
cdr3_length: 14

cdr3_nt: TGTGCCAGCAGCCCTCGGGAGGGTTCTGGCTACACCTTC
cdr3_aa: CASSPREGSGYTF
j_call: TRBJ1-2
v_call: TRBV7-9
clone_size: NA
d_call: NA
cdr3_length: 13

cdr3_nt: TGTGCCAGCAGCTTGGCAGGAGGAGCCCAAACCTACGAGCAGTACTTC
cdr3_aa: CASSLAGGAQTYEQYF
j_call: TRBJ2-7
v_call: TRBV5-6
clone_size: NA
d_call: NA
cdr3_length: 16

cdr3_nt: TGCGCCAGCAGCTTGGCCGCGACAGGGCATAGCTCTGGGGCCAACGTCCTGACTTTC
cdr3_aa: CASSLAATGHSSGANVLTF
j_call: TRBJ2-6
v_call: TRBV5-1
clone_size: NA
d_call: TRBD1
cdr3_length: 19

cdr3_nt: TGTGCTAGTGGTAGGGGACTTTTGGAAAAACTGTTTTTT
cdr3_aa: CASGRGLLEKLFF
j_call: TRBJ1-4
v_call: TRBV12-5
clone_size: NA
d_call: NA
cdr3_length: 13

cdr3_nt: TGTGCCAGCAGCTTAAGACAGGGGCATGGCTACACCTTC
cdr3_aa: CASSLRQGHGYTF
j_call: TRBJ1-2
v_call: TRBV7-3
clone_size: NA
d_call: TRBD1
cdr3_length: 13

cdr3_nt: TGTGCCAGCAGCCCTGGACAGGGGGCACAAGATACGCAGTATTTT
cdr3_aa: CASSPGQGAQDTQYF
j_call: TRBJ2-3
v_call: TRBV3-1/TRBV3-2
clone_size: NA
d_call: TRBD1
cdr3_length: 15

cdr3_nt: TGTGCCAGCAGCCGGTGGGCAGGGGATGAAAAACTGTTTTTT
cdr3_aa: CASSRWAGDEKLFF
j_call: TRBJ1-4
v_call: TRBV3-1/TRBV3-2
clone_size: NA
d_call: NA
cdr3_length: 14

cdr3_nt: TGTGCCAGCAGCCCACAGGGCGGGGGCACTGAAGCTTTCTTT
cdr3_aa: CASSPQGGGTEAFF
j_call: TRBJ1-1
v_call: TRBV7-6
clone_size: NA
d_call: NA
cdr3_length: 14

cdr3_nt: TGTGCCAGCAGCTTAAGGAGACTAGCCTCCCACAATGAGCAGTTCTTC
cdr3_aa: CASSLRRLASHNEQFF
j_call: TRBJ2-1
v_call: TRBV7-8
clone_size: many
d_call: TRBD2
cdr3_length: 16

cdr3_nt: TGCGCCAGCATCCCGGGACAAAGAATTTATGGCTACACCTTC
cdr3_aa: CASIPGQRIYGYTF
j_call: TRBJ1-2
v_call: TRBV23-1
clone_size: once
d_call: NA
cdr3_length: 14

cdr3_nt: TGTGCCAGCAGCCAAGATCCTTGGGCAGACAAAGGCAATCAGCCCCAGCATTTT
cdr3_aa: CASSQDPWADKGNQPQHF
j_call: TRBJ1-5
v_call: TRBV4-2
clone_size: NA
d_call: NA
cdr3_length: 18

cdr3_nt: TGTGCCAGCAGCGTCGCCAGAATGAACACTGAAGCTTTCTTT
cdr3_aa: CASSVARMNTEAFF
j_call: TRBJ1-1
v_call: TRBV9
clone_size: NA
d_call: NA
cdr3_length: 14

cdr3_nt: TGTGCCAGCAGCTTGAGGGCAGAACATTACTATGGCTACACCTTC
cdr3_aa: CASSLRAEHYYGYTF
j_call: TRBJ1-2
v_call: TRBV7-2
clone_size: NA
d_call: NA
cdr3_length: 15

cdr3_nt: TGTGCCAGCAGCCCGGACGGGCGGGCCTCCTACGAGCAGTACTTC
cdr3_aa: CASSPDGRASYEQYF
j_call: TRBJ2-7
v_call: TRBV5-6
clone_size: NA
d_call: NA
cdr3_length: 15

cdr3_nt: TGTGCCATCAGTGGTTCTTACCGAGGGGGCGAAGTTGCTCGGTACGAGCAGTACTTC
cdr3_aa: CAISGSYRGGEVARYEQYF
j_call: TRBJ2-7
v_call: TRBV10-3
clone_size: NA
d_call: TRBD1
cdr3_length: 19

cdr3_nt: TGTGCCAGCAGCTTTATAGCCAACACCGGGGAGCTGTTTTTT
cdr3_aa: CASSFIANTGELFF
j_call: TRBJ2-2
v_call: TRBV3-1/TRBV3-2
clone_size: NA
d_call: NA
cdr3_length: 14